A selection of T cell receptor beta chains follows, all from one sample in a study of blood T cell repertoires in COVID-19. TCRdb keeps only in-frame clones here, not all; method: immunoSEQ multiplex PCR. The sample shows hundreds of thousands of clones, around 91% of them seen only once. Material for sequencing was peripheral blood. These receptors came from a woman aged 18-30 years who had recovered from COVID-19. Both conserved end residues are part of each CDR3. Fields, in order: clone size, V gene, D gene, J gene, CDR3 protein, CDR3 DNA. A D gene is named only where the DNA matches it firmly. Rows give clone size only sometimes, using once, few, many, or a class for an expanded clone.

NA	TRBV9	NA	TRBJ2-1	CASSHSWASSNNEQFF	TGTGCCAGCAGCCATTCTTGGGCTAGCAGCAACAATGAGCAGTTCTTC
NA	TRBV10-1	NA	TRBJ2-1	CASSPRPEGYNEQFF	TGCGCCAGCAGTCCAAGGCCGGAGGGGTACAATGAGCAGTTCTTC
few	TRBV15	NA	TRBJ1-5	CATSRDSPISNQPQHF	TGTGCCACCAGCAGAGATTCCCCTATCAGCAATCAGCCCCAGCATTTT
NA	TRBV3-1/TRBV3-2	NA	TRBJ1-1	CASSQVQNTEAFF	TGTGCCAGCAGCCAAGTTCAGAACACTGAAGCTTTCTTT
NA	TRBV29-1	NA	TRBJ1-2	CSVPDRIRYGYTF	TGCAGCGTTCCCGACAGGATCCGCTATGGCTACACCTTC
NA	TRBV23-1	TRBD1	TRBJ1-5	CASSQSRGFYNQPQHF	TGCGCCAGCAGTCAATCCAGGGGGTTCTACAATCAGCCCCAGCATTTT
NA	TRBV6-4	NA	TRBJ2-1	CASSDSSIDFDSSNEQFF	TGTGCCAGCAGTGACTCGAGTATAGATTTTGACAGTAGCAATGAGCAGTTCTTC
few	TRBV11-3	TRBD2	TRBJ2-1	CASSLLGGSVYNEQFF	TGTGCCAGCAGCTTGTTAGGCGGGAGTGTCTACAATGAGCAGTTCTTC
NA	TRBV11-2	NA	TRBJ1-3	CASSFSGVQLRTGNTIYF	TGTGCCAGCAGCTTTTCAGGGGTCCAACTCAGGACTGGAAACACCATATATTTT
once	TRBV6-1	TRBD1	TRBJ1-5	CASSEDRGGGQPQHF	TGTGCCAGCAGTGAAGACAGGGGCGGTGGTCAGCCCCAGCATTTT
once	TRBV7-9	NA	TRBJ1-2	CASSQDSGSNYGYTF	TGTGCCAGCAGCCAGGACTCCGGATCTAACTATGGCTACACCTTC
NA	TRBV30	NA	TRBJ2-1	CAWSLGLYNNEQFF	TGTGCCTGGAGTTTAGGACTGTATAACAATGAGCAGTTCTTC
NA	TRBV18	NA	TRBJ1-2	CASSTQYNYGYTF	TGTGCCAGCTCGACACAATATAACTATGGCTACACCTTC
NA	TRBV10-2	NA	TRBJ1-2	CASSDRFYGYTF	TGCGCCAGCAGTGACAGATTCTATGGCTACACCTTC
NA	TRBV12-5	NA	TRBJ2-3	CASGWEVKGRTDTQYF	TGTGCTAGTGGTTGGGAGGTCAAGGGCAGAACAGATACGCAGTATTTT
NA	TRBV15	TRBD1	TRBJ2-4	CATSRAGQGAIQYF	TGTGCCACCAGCAGAGCGGGACAGGGTGCCATTCAGTACTTC
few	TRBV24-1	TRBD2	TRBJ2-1	CAIQRGEQFF	TGTGCCATACAGCGGGGGGAGCAGTTCTTC
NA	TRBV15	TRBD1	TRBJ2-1	CATSRPRQGLSYNEQFF	TGTGCCACCAGCAGACCTAGACAGGGCCTCTCCTACAATGAGCAGTTCTTC
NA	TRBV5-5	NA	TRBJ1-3	CASWGNEDSGNTIYF	TGTGCCAGCTGGGGCAATGAAGACTCTGGAAACACCATATATTTT
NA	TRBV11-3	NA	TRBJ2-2	CASSRRGNGAGELFF	TGTGCCAGCAGCCGGAGAGGGAATGGCGCCGGGGAGCTGTTTTTT
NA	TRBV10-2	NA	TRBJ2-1	CASMGGLAGGEQFF	TGCGCCAGCATGGGTGGACTAGCAGGGGGTGAGCAGTTCTTC
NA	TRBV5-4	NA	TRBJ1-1	CSWTGNTEAFF	TGTTCGTGGACGGGAAACACTGAAGCTTTCTTT
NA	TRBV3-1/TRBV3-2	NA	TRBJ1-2	CASSQDGKGRDYGYTF	TGTGCCAGCAGCCAAGATGGAAAGGGGCGCGACTATGGCTACACCTTC
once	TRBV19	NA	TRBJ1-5	CASTRLGGNPPQHF	TGTGCCAGTACTCGCCTGGGGGGGAACCCGCCCCAGCATTTT
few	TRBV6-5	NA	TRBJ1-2	CASSYRTGGGYTF	TGTGCCAGCAGTTACAGGACCGGGGGTGGCTACACCTTC
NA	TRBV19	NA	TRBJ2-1	CASRELGGAAGYNEQFF	TGTGCCAGTAGAGAGTTGGGGGGGGCGGCGGGCTACAATGAGCAGTTCTTC
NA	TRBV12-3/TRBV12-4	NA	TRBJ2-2	CASSFYGGELFF	TGTGCCAGCAGTTTTTACGGCGGGGAGCTGTTTTTT